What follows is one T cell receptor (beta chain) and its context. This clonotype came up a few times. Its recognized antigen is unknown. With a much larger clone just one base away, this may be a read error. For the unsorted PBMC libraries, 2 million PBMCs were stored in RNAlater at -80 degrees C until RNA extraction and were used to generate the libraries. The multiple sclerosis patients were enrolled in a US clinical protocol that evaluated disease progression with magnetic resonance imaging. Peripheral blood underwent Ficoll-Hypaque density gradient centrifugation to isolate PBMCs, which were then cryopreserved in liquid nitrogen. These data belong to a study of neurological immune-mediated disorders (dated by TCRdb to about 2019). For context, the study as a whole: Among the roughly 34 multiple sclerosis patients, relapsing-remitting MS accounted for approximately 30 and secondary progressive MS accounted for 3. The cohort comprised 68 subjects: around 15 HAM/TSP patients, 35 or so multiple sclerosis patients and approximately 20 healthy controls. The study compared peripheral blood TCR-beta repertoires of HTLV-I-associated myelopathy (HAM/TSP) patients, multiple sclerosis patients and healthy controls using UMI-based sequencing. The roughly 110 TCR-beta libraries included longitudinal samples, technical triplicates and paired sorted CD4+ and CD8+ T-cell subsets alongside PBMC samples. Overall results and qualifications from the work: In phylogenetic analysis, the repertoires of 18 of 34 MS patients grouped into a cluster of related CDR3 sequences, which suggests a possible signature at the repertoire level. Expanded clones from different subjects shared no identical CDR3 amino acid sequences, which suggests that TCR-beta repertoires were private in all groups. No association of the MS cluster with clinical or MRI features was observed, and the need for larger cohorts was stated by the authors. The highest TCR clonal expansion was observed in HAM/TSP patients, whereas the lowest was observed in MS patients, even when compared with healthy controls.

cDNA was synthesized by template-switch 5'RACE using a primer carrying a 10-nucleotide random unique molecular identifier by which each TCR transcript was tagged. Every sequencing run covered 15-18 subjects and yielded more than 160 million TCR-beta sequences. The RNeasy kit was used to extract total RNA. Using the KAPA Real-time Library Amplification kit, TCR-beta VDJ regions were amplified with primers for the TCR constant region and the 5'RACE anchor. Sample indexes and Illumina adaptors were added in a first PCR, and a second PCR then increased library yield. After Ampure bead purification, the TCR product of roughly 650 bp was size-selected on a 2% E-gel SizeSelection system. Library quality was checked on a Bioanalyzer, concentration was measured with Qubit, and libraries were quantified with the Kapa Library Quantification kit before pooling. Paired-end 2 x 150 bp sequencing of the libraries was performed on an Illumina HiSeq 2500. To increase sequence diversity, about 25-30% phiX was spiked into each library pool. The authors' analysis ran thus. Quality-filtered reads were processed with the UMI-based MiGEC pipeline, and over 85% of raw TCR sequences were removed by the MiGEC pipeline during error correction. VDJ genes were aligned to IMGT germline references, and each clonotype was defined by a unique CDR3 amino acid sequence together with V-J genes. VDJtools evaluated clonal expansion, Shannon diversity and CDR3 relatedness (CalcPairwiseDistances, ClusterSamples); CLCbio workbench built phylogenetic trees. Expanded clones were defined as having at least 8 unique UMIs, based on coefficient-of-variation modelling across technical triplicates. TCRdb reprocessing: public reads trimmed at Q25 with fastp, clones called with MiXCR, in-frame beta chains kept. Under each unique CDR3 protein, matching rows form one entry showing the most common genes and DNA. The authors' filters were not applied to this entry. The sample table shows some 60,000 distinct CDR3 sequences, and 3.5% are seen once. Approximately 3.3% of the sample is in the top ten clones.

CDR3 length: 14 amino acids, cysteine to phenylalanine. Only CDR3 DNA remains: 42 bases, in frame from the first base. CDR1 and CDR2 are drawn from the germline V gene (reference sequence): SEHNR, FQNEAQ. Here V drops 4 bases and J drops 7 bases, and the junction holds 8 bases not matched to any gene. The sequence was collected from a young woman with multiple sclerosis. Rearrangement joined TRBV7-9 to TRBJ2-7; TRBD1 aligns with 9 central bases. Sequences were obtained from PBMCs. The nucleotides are TGTGCCAGCAGCTGGGGGGGACAGGGCAAAGAGCAGTACTTC. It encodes CASSWGGQGKEQYF.